The rows below give T cell receptor beta chains drawn from one sample of a study of beta chain features in type 1 diabetes. TCRdb's table, derived via immunoSEQ multiplex PCR, lists solely in-frame clones and lacks some. This table has 600,000 to 700,000 clones, around an eighth appearing once. The source material was naive CD4+ T cells from blood. These receptors all come from a man aged 30 to 45 with type 1 diabetes. Each CDR3 is given with its conserved first and last residue. Fields, in order: CDR3 DNA, CDR3 protein, V gene, clone size, J gene, CDR3 length, D gene. The D gene is left open where the match is weak. The listing skips clone size in some rows; elsewhere it reads once, few, many or a size class.

CDR3 DNA: TGTGCCAGCAGCGTGACACCCGGAGACTTTCAGTACTTC
CDR3 protein: CASSVTPGDFQYF
V gene: TRBV9
clone size: few
J gene: TRBJ2-4
CDR3 length: 13
D gene: -

CDR3 DNA: TGCGCCAGCAGCATAACAGGGAACACTGAAGCTTTCTTT
CDR3 protein: CASSITGNTEAFF
V gene: TRBV5-1
clone size: -
J gene: TRBJ1-1
CDR3 length: 13
D gene: -

CDR3 DNA: TGCGCCAGCAGCGTACAGGGGCGAGGCTCTGGGGCCAACGTCCTGACTTTC
CDR3 protein: CASSVQGRGSGANVLTF
V gene: TRBV4-1
clone size: -
J gene: TRBJ2-6
CDR3 length: 17
D gene: TRBD1

CDR3 DNA: TGCGCCAGCAGCTTAGGAAACGTTAAAAATGGCTACACCTTC
CDR3 protein: CASSLGNVKNGYTF
V gene: TRBV5-1
clone size: few
J gene: TRBJ1-2
CDR3 length: 14
D gene: -

CDR3 DNA: TGTGCCAGCAGTTCCGGGGGGGCCTCCTACAATGAGCAGTTCTTC
CDR3 protein: CASSSGGASYNEQFF
V gene: TRBV28
clone size: -
J gene: TRBJ2-1
CDR3 length: 15
D gene: TRBD2

CDR3 DNA: TGCAGCGTTGAAAGTCCCTCCTACGACGGACGAAGGAACACTGAAGCTTTCTTT
CDR3 protein: CSVESPSYDGRRNTEAFF
V gene: TRBV29-1
clone size: few
J gene: TRBJ1-1
CDR3 length: 18
D gene: -

CDR3 DNA: TGTGCCAGCAATCAGGGGGAGGATGGCTACACCTTC
CDR3 protein: CASNQGEDGYTF
V gene: TRBV9
clone size: few
J gene: TRBJ1-2
CDR3 length: 12
D gene: TRBD1

CDR3 DNA: TGTGCCAGCAGTTACTCAGATAATGGGAGAGATACGCAGTATTTT
CDR3 protein: CASSYSDNGRDTQYF
V gene: TRBV6-5
clone size: -
J gene: TRBJ2-3
CDR3 length: 15
D gene: -

CDR3 DNA: TGTGCCAGCAGCCTCGGACAGGGAGGTAATGGCTACACCTTC
CDR3 protein: CASSLGQGGNGYTF
V gene: TRBV7-9
clone size: -
J gene: TRBJ1-2
CDR3 length: 14
D gene: TRBD1

CDR3 DNA: TGCGCCAGCAGCCCGGGCCTTGGGGCGGAGACCCAGTACTTC
CDR3 protein: CASSPGLGAETQYF
V gene: TRBV5-1
clone size: -
J gene: TRBJ2-5
CDR3 length: 14
D gene: -